This T cell receptor (beta chain) was identified in a study of cytomegalovirus exposure and HLA in healthy donors. The PCR ran on 60 Vbeta and 13 Jbeta primers. Assay: immunoSEQ multiplex PCR; the TCRdb copy retains only in-frame clones and omits some. Found here are some 120,000 clones, about 68% of them singletons; the top ten hold approximately 3.9%. The CDR3 covers 13 residues. V lost 7 bases and J 4 bases, leaving 14 bases between the germline ends. CDR1 is MNHEY and CDR2 is SVGAGI in the germline V gene. General study points: Three CMV-associated chains proved CMV antigen-specific in vitro. Most TCR sequences were seen very rarely across donors, but some public TCRs occurred in many.

As regards this clone: The antigen is unknown.

The chain is built from TRBV6-5 and TRBJ2-7; D may be TRBD2 (5 bases). This clonotype originated in a middle-aged man in good health and CMV-seropositive. The sequenced sample was PBMCs. In nucleotides, the CDR3 is TGTGCCAGCACCCCGGGGTCATGGTACGAGCAGTACTTC. Translation gives CASTPGSWYEQYF.